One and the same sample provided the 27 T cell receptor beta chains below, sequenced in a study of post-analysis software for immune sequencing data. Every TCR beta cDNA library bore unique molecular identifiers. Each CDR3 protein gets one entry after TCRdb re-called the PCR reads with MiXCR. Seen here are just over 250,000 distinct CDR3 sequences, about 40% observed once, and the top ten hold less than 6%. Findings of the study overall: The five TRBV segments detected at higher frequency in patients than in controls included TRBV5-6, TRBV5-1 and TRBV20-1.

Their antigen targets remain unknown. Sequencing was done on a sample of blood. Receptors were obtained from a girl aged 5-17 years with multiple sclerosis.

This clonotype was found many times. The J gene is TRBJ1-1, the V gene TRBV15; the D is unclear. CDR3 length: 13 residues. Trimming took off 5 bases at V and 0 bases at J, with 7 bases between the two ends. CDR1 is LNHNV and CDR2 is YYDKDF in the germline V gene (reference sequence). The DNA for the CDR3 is TGTGCCACCAGCCCCACAATGAACACTGAAGCTTTCTTT. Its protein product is CATSPTMNTEAFF. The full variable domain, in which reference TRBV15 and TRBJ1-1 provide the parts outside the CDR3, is DAMVIQNPRYQVTQFGKPVTLSCSQTLNHNVMYWYQQKSSQAPKLLFHYYDKDFNNEADTPDNFQSRRPNTSFCFLDIRSPGLGDTAMYLCATSPTMNTEAFFGQGTRLTVV.

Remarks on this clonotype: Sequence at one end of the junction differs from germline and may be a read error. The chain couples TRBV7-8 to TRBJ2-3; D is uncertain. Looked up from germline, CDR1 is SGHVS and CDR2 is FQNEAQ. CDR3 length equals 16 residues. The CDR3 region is CASSLIRQINTDTRYF. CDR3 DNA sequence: TGTGCCAGCAGCTTAATTCGGCAGATTAACACAGATACGCGGTATTTT.

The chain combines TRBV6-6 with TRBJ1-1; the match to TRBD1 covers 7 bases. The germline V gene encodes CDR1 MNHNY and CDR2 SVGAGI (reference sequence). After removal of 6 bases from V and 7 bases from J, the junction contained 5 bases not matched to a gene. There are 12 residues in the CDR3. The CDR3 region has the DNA TGTGCCAGCAGCCCGACAGGGCTTGAAGCTTTCTTT. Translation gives CASSPTGLEAFF.

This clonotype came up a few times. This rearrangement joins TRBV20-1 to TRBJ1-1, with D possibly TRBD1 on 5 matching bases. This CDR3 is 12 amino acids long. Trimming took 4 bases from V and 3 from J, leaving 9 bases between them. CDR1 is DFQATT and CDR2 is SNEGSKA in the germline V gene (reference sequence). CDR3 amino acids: CSATIGDTEAFF. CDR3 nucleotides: TGCAGTGCTACGATAGGGGACACTGAAGCTTTCTTT.

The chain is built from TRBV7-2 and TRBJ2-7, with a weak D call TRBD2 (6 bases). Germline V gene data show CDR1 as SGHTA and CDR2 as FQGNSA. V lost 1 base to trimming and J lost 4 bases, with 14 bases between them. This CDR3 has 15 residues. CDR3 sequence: CASSLVFSGSYEQYF. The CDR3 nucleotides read TGTGCCAGCAGCTTAGTTTTTAGCGGCTCATACGAGCAGTACTTC.

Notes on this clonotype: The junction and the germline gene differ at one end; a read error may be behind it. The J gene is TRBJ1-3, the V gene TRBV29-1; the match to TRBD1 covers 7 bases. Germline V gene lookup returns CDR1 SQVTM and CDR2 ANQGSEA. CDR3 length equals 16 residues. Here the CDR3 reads CSVAGTDPSSGNTIYF. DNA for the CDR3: TGTAGCGTTGCGGGGACAGATCCGAGCTCTGGAAACACCATATATTTT.

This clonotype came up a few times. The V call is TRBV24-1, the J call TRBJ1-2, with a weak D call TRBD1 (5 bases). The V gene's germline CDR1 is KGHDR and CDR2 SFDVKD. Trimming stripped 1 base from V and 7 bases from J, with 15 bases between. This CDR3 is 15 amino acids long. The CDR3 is CATSDFWQGTRGYTF. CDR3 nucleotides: TGTGCCACCAGTGATTTTTGGCAAGGGACCCGTGGCTACACCTTC.

The CDR3 spells CASSRQDEAFF. The CDR3 DNA is TGTGCCAGCTCACGGCAGGATGAAGCTTTCTTT. This rearrangement joins TRBV18 to TRBJ1-1, with no clear D. V lost 4 bases, J lost 7 bases, and 7 bases lay in between. Germline V CDR1 and CDR2: KGHSH, LQKENI. The CDR3 runs to 11 residues.

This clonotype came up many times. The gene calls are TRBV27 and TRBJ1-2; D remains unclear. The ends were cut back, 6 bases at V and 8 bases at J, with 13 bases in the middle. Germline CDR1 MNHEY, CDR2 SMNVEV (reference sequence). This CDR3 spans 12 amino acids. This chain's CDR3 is CASSRPGEGYTF. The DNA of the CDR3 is TGTGCCAGCAGCCGCCCTGGGGAGGGCTACACCTTC.

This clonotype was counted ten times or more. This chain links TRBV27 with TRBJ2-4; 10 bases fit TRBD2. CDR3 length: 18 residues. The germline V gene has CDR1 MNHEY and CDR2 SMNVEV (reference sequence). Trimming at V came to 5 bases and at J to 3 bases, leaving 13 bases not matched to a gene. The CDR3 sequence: CASSHGVAGGIDKNIQYF. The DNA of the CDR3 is TGTGCCAGCAGTCATGGAGTAGCGGGGGGAATAGACAAAAACATTCAGTACTTC.

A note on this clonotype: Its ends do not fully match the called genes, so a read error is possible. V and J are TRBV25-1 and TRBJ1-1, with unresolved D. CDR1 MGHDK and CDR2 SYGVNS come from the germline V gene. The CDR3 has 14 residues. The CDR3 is CAGSSGRLGTEAFF. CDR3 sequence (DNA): TGTGCCGGCAGCTCCGGTCGCCTCGGCACTGAAGCTTTCTTT.

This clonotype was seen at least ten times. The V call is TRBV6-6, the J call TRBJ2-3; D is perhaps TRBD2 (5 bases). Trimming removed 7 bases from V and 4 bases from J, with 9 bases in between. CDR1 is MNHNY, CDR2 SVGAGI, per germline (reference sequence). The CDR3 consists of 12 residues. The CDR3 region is CASTTRSDTQYF. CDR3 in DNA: TGTGCCAGCACCACTAGGTCAGATACGCAGTATTTT.

The CDR3 loop reads CSARDFPEGYTF. CDR3 in DNA: TGCAGTGCTAGAGACTTCCCAGAAGGCTACACCTTC. This chain links TRBV20-1 with TRBJ1-2; D not certain. The CDR3 runs 12 residues. Trimming removed 0 bases from V and 8 bases from J, with 10 bases in between. The germline CDR1 and CDR2 sequences are DFQATT and SNEGSKA (reference sequence).

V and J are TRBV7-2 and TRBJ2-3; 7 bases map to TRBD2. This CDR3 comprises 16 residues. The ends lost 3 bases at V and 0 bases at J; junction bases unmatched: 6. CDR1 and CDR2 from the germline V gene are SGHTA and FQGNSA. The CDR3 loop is CASSFSTGGSTDTQYF. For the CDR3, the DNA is TGTGCCAGCAGCTTTTCTACGGGGGGAAGCACAGATACGCAGTATTTT.

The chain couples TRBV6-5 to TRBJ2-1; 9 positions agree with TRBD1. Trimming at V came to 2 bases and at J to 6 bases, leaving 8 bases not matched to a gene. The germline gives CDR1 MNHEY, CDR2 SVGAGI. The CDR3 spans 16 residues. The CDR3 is CASSYRDRARSNEQFF. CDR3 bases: TGTGCCAGCAGTTACCGGGACAGGGCCAGGAGCAATGAGCAGTTCTTC.

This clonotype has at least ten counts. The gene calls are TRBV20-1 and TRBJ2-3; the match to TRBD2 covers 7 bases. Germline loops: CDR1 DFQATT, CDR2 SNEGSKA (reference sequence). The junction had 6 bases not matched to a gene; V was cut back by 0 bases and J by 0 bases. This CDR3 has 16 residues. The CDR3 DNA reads TGCAGTGCTAGAGATCACGGGGGGACTAGCACAGATACGCAGTATTTT. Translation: CSARDHGGTSTDTQYF.

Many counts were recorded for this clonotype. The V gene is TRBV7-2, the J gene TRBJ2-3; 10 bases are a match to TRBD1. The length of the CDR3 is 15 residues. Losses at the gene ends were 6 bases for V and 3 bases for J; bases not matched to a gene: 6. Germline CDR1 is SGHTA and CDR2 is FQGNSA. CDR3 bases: TGTGCCAGCAGAACGGGACAGGGGAAGACAGATACGCAGTATTTT. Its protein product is CASRTGQGKTDTQYF.

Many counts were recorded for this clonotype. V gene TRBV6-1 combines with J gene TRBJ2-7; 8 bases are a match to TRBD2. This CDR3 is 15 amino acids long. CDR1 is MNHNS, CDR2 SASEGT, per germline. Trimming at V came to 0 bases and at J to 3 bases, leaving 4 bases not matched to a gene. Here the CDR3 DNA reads TGTGCCAGCAGTGAAGCGCGGCTAGCGGGCTACGAGCAGTACTTC. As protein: CASSEARLAGYEQYF.

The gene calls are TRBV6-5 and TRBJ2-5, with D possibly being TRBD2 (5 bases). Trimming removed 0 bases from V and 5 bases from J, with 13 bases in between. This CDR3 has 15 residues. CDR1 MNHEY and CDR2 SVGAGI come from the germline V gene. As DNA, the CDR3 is TGTGCCAGCAGTTACTCGAATAGGCGAGGGGAGACCCAGTACTTC. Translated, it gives CASSYSNRRGETQYF.

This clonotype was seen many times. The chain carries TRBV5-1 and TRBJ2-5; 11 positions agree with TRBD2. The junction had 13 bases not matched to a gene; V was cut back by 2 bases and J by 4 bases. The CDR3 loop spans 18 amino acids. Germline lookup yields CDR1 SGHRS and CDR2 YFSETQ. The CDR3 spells CASSFLSVAGGPRETQYF. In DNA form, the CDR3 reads TGCGCCAGCAGCTTCCTTTCCGTAGCGGGGGGGCCCAGAGAGACCCAGTACTTC.

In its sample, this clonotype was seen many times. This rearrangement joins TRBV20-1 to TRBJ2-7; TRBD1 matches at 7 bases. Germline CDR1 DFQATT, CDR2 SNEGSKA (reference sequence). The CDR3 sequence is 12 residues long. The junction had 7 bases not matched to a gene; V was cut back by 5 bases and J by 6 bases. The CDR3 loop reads CSAVRQGFEQYF. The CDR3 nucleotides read TGCAGTGCTGTACGACAGGGCTTCGAGCAGTACTTC.

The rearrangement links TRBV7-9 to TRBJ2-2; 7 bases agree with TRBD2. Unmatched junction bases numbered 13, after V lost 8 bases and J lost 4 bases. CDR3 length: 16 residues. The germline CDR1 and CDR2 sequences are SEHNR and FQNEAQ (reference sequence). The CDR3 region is CASPLTSAHTTGELFF. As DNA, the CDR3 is TGTGCCAGCCCCCTAACTAGCGCCCATACCACCGGGGAGCTGTTTTTT.

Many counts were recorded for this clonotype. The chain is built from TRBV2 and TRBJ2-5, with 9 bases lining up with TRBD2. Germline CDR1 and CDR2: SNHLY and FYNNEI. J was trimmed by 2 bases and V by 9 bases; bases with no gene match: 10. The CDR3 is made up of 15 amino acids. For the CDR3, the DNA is TGTGCCAGTCCTCTTGCGGGAGGGGGACAAGAGACCCAGTACTTC. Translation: CASPLAGGGQETQYF.

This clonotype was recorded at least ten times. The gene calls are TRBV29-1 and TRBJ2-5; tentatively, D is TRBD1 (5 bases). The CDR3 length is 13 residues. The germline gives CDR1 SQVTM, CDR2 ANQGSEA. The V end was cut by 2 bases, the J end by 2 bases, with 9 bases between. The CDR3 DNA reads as TGCAGCGTTGAACGCCAGGGTCAAGAGACCCAGTACTTC. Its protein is CSVERQGQETQYF.

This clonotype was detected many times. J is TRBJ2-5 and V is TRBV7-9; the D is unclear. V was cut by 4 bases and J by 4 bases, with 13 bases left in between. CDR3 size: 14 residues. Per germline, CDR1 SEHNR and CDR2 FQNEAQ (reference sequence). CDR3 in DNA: TGTGCCAGCAGCTCCACTATTCCGAGAGAGACCCAGTACTTC. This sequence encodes CASSSTIPRETQYF.

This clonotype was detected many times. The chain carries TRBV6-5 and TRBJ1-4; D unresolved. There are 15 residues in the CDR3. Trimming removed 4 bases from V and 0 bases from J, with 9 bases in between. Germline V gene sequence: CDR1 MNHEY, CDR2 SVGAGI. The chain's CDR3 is CASSFRFATNEKLFF. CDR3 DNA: TGTGCCAGCAGTTTTAGGTTTGCAACTAATGAAAAACTGTTTTTT.

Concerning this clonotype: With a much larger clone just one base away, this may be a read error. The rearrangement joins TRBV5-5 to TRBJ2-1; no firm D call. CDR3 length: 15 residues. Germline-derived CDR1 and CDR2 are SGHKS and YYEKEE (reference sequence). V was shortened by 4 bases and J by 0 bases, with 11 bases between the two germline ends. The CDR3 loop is CASSAGYSSYNEQFF. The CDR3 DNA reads TGTGCCAGCAGCGCCGGGTACAGCTCCTACAATGAGCAGTTCTTC.